This paragraph covers one T cell receptor beta chain sequence. This entry comes from a study of technical replicates of blood from a few donors. V lost 3 bases to trimming and J lost 4 bases, with 7 bases between them. The germline gives CDR1 KGHSH, CDR2 LQKENI. The CDR3 runs 13 residues. Method: immunoSEQ multiplex PCR; TCRdb's copy keeps in-frame clones and lacks some. The sample carries 55,000 to 75,000 clones, about 89% recorded once. The rearrangement links TRBV18 to TRBJ1-5; tentatively, D is TRBD1 (5 bases). The sequence was collected from a human donor in good health. Some clones in this sample may be carry-over from other donors' samples. Specimen: PBMCs. The CDR3 coding sequence is TGTGCCAGCTCACCGGACATTAATCAGCCCCAGCATTTT. Encoded protein: CASSPDINQPQHF.